Listed here are 27 T cell receptor beta chains from one sample, sequenced in a study of CD4 T cells in relation to SARS-CoV-2 and coronaviruses. No antigen has been assigned to these receptors. Assay used: immunoSEQ multiplex PCR; TCRdb lists only in-frame clones, some missing. Of approximately 16,000 clones detected, roughly 85% appear once; the ten largest clones hold about 40%. Unexposed donor CD4+ T cells date from 2011-2018, before the COVID-19 pandemic. CD4+ T cells were isolated from the cells after less than 13 days of culture. The sample comprised CD4+ T cells from PBMCs, cultured in vitro. The receptors derive from a human donor in good health.

V is TRBV29-1 and J is TRBJ1-1; D is undetermined. CDR1 and CDR2 (germline): SQVTM, ANQGSEA. Between the trimmed V and J ends, which lost 3 bases and 1 base, there was a span of 12 bases. This CDR3 is 14 amino acids long. The CDR3 spells CSVESAEPNTEAFF. CDR3 bases: TGCAGCGTTGAGTCTGCAGAGCCGAACACTGAAGCTTTCTTT.

This clone occurred a few times. The chain joins TRBV28 to TRBJ1-2; 7 positions agree with TRBD1. CDR3 length equals 14 residues. Germline CDR1 MDHEN, CDR2 SYDVKM. Trimming at V came to 3 bases and at J to 3 bases, leaving 4 bases not matched to a gene. Here the CDR3 DNA reads TGTGCCAGCAGTTTGGACAGGAGAGACTATGGCTACACCTTC. Protein sequence: CASSLDRRDYGYTF.

The J gene is TRBJ2-3, the V gene TRBV7-8, with D perhaps TRBD2 (6 bases). V lost 2 bases to trimming and J lost 4 bases, with 16 bases between them. Germline V gives CDR1 SGHVS, CDR2 FQNEAQ. The CDR3 spans 16 residues. As DNA, the CDR3 is TGTGCCAGCAGCTTATGGCGGGACTCCGCGCCAGATACGCAGTATTTT. Its translation: CASSLWRDSAPDTQYF.

This chain links TRBV2 with TRBJ2-2; D gene unclear. Germline CDR1 reads SNHLY; CDR2 reads FYNNEI. With 1 base removed from V and 3 bases from J, the gap between germline ends came to 6 bases. The CDR3 runs to 14 residues. CDR3 nucleotides: TGTGCCAGCAGTGAAGTCCGGTACACCGGGGAGCTGTTTTTT. Translating it yields CASSEVRYTGELFF.

The chain joins TRBV6-5 to TRBJ1-3; no firm D call. Per germline, CDR1 MNHEY and CDR2 SVGAGI. The CDR3 is 14 amino acids. Trimming shortened V by 5 bases and J by 0 bases, and 8 bases separated the two germline ends. The CDR3 DNA is TGTGCCAGCAGTAAGGAGAGCTCTGGAAACACCATATATTTT. As protein: CASSKESSGNTIYF.

The chain has TRBV19 and TRBJ2-1; D is ambiguous. The CDR3 extends over 15 amino acids. CDR1 and CDR2 (germline): LNHDA, SQIVND (reference sequence). The V and J ends lost 0 bases and 7 bases respectively, with 13 bases between them. In DNA form, the CDR3 reads TGTGCCAGTAGTATAGATCTGGGCCGGAATAATGAGCAGTTCTTC. Encoded protein: CASSIDLGRNNEQFF.

This clone is medium-sized by share. The rearrangement uses TRBV24-1 and TRBJ2-5, with D perhaps assigned TRBD1 or TRBD2 (5 bases each). The CDR3 length is 15 residues. Per germline, CDR1 KGHDR and CDR2 SFDVKD. The V end was cut by 1 base, the J end by 7 bases, with 15 bases between. CDR3 coding DNA: TGTGCCACCAGTGATTTTTCCGGGGACCGGGGGACCCAGTACTTC. Amino acids: CATSDFSGDRGTQYF.

The rearrangement joins TRBV14 to TRBJ1-6, with D unresolved. CDR1 and CDR2 from the germline V gene are SGHDN and FVKESK. V was cut by 1 base and J by 5 bases, with 6 bases left in between. CDR3 length: 14 amino acids. In DNA, the CDR3 is TGTGCCAGCAGCCAAGGGGTAAATAATTCACCCCTCCACTTT. Translating it yields CASSQGVNNSPLHF.

This chain uses TRBV5-1 with TRBJ2-3, with D unclear. Germline V lookup: CDR1 SGHRS, CDR2 YFSETQ. Trimming shortened V by 3 bases and J by 3 bases, and 8 bases separated the two germline ends. CDR3 size: 13 residues. DNA of the CDR3: TGCGCCAGCAGCTCCGAGGATACAGATACGCAGTATTTT. Encoded protein: CASSSEDTDTQYF.

The CDR3 region is CASSPRGPGTGGSSYNSPLHF. CDR3 DNA: TGTGCCAGCAGCCCCCGAGGACCTGGGACAGGGGGTAGCTCCTATAATTCACCCCTCCACTTT. The chain carries TRBV7-3 and TRBJ1-6; 11 nucleotides agree with TRBD1. V shed 5 bases and J 0 bases; nucleotides not matched to a gene: 15. The germline V gene has CDR1 SGHTA and CDR2 FQGTGA. The CDR3 covers 21 residues.

This clone was picked up a small number of times. The chain couples TRBV20-1 to TRBJ1-2; D remains ambiguous. Germline values: CDR1 DFQATT, CDR2 SNEGSKA (reference sequence). The CDR3 runs to 10 residues. V was trimmed by 0 bases and J by 8 bases, leaving 4 bases between them. The CDR3 DNA sequence: TGCAGTGCTAGAGATGGCGGCTACACCTTC. The encoded protein is CSARDGGYTF.

The J gene is TRBJ2-7, the V gene TRBV7-9, with D uncertain. This CDR3 has 13 residues. Germline CDR1 and CDR2: SEHNR and FQNEAQ (reference sequence). The CDR3 is CPKACGLYYEQYF. The DNA for the CDR3 is TGTCCCAAAGCTTGTGGTCTTTACTACGAGCAGTACTTC.

The chain combines TRBV27 with TRBJ2-5, with D possibly TRBD1 on 6 matching bases. In germline, CDR1 is MNHEY, CDR2 SMNVEV (reference sequence). The germline V and J ends were trimmed by 5 bases and 4 bases, with 14 bases remaining between them. The CDR3 contains 14 residues. The CDR3 DNA reads TGTGCCAGCAGTCTCTCGACAGGAGGAGAGACCCAGTACTTC. This sequence encodes CASSLSTGGETQYF.

CDR3 nucleotide sequence: TGCGCCAGCCGGCCGGGACAGGGGACTGGGGAGCTGTTTTTT. As protein: CASRPGQGTGELFF. V usage is TRBV5-1 and J usage is TRBJ2-2; TRBD1 aligns across 10 bases. This CDR3 is 14 amino acids long. Germline assignment: CDR1 SGHRS and CDR2 YFSETQ. With 7 bases clipped from V and 8 bases from J, the junction kept 8 bases outside the gene matches.

This rearrangement joins TRBV28 to TRBJ2-1; the D is unclear. The CDR3 has 12 residues. The V gene lost 3 bases and the J gene lost 7 bases, with 7 bases spanning the gap. Germline lookup yields CDR1 MDHEN and CDR2 SYDVKM. CDR3 bases: TGTGCCAGCAGTTTTCCCGGGAATGAGCAGTTCTTC. Protein product: CASSFPGNEQFF.

The chain is built from TRBV6-1 and TRBJ1-4; D is undetermined. The CDR3 contains 14 residues. Germline lookup yields CDR1 MNHNS and CDR2 SASEGT. Trimming stripped 5 bases from V and 2 bases from J, with 9 bases between. CDR3 nucleotide sequence: TGTGCCAGCAGTTATCCCAGCACTAATGAAAAACTGTTTTTT. Translated, it gives CASSYPSTNEKLFF.

This chain joins TRBV11-2 and TRBJ1-4; D ambiguous. The CDR3 length is 13 residues. V gave up 1 base and J gave up 7 bases, with 7 bases separating them. Germline V lookup: CDR1 SGHAT, CDR2 FQNNGV. The CDR3 sequence is CASSLGVAEKLFF. CDR3 nucleotides: TGTGCCAGCAGCTTAGGTGTTGCTGAAAAACTGTTTTTT.

The count of this clone is one. The rearrangement links TRBV5-1 to TRBJ1-6; a possible D gene is TRBD1 (6 bases). Trimming took 3 bases from V and 9 from J, leaving 16 bases between them. CDR1 and CDR2 from the germline V gene are SGHRS and YFSETQ. The CDR3 is 15 residues long. The CDR3 bases are TGCGCCAGCAGCTCCGGTACAGGGATTGGTTCACCCCTCCACTTT. Its translation: CASSSGTGIGSPLHF.

The CDR3 reads CASSLASTGANYGYTF. The CDR3 DNA is TGTGCCAGCAGCTTAGCGTCGACAGGGGCAAACTATGGCTACACCTTC. The chain couples TRBV7-8 to TRBJ1-2; 8 bases agree with TRBD1. The CDR3 spans 16 residues. Germline V gene data show CDR1 as SGHVS and CDR2 as FQNEAQ. Trimming at V came to 0 bases and at J to 2 bases, leaving 5 bases not matched to a gene.

This clone is categorized as medium-sized. The rearrangement links TRBV7-9 to TRBJ1-1, with TRBD1 as a possible D gene (5 bases). The CDR3 is made up of 13 amino acids. CDR1 is SEHNR and CDR2 is FQNEAQ in the germline V gene (reference sequence). V was trimmed by 3 bases and J by 4 bases, leaving 9 bases between them. As DNA, the CDR3 is TGTGCCAGCAGCTTGGGGGGATCCACTGAAGCTTTCTTT. Translated: CASSLGGSTEAFF.

The chain is built from TRBV2 and TRBJ2-2; D may be TRBD2 (6 bases). V lost 5 bases, J lost 6 bases, and 25 bases lay in between. The CDR3 runs 18 residues. Germline-derived CDR1 and CDR2 are SNHLY and FYNNEI. CDR3 region: CASSQLGPGLQMAGELFF. In nucleotides, the CDR3 is TGTGCCAGCAGTCAATTAGGACCGGGACTTCAAATGGCCGGGGAGCTGTTTTTT.

The chain uses TRBV7-2 and TRBJ1-5; 7 bases are shared with TRBD1. Germline CDR1 and CDR2: SGHTA and FQGNSA. The length of the CDR3 is 16 residues. The junction had 8 bases not matched to a gene; V was cut back by 6 bases and J by 0 bases. The chain's CDR3 is CASRPGTVDSNQPQHF. CDR3 nucleotide sequence: TGTGCCAGCAGGCCCGGGACAGTGGATAGCAATCAGCCCCAGCATTTT.

The chain recombines TRBV2 with TRBJ2-7; D is unresolved. V shed 6 bases and J shed 4 bases, with 7 bases lying between them. The germline V gene has CDR1 SNHLY and CDR2 FYNNEI. The length of the CDR3 is 11 residues. CDR3: CASRGMYEQYF. CDR3 nucleotide sequence: TGTGCCAGCAGGGGCATGTACGAGCAGTACTTC.

The chain couples TRBV4-2 to TRBJ2-2, with 11 bases matching TRBD1. CDR3 length: 15 amino acids. J lost 3 bases, V lost 3 bases, and 0 bases had no gene match. Germline values: CDR1 LGHNA, CDR2 YNFKEQ. The CDR3 bases are TGTGCCAGCAGCCAGGGACAGGGGGACACCGGGGAGCTGTTTTTT. Residues: CASSQGQGDTGELFF.

The chain carries TRBV4-2 and TRBJ2-1; D is ambiguous. The CDR3 spans 15 residues. The V and J ends lost 0 bases and 1 base respectively, with 7 bases between them. CDR1 LGHNA and CDR2 YNFKEQ come from the germline V gene. The CDR3 DNA reads TGTGCCAGCAGCCAAGACCTCCCATCCTACAATGAGCAGTTCTTC. Translating it yields CASSQDLPSYNEQFF.

The gene calls are TRBV6-5 and TRBJ1-1; possibly TRBD1 for D (5 bases). The V gene lost 5 bases and the J gene lost 5 bases, with 12 bases spanning the gap. CDR3 length: 13 residues. Germline V lookup: CDR1 MNHEY, CDR2 SVGAGI. The CDR3 DNA is TGTGCCAGCAGTCTAACGGGGCGAACTGAAGCTTTCTTT. Encoded protein: CASSLTGRTEAFF.

The V and J genes are TRBV11-3 and TRBJ2-5, with unresolved D. Per the germline V gene, CDR1 is SGHNT and CDR2 is YENEEA. This CDR3 is 16 amino acids long. V was trimmed by 0 bases and J by 2 bases, leaving 13 bases between them. The CDR3 bases are TGTGCCAGCAGCTTAGATGGGGTATATGAACAAGAGACCCAGTACTTC. Protein: CASSLDGVYEQETQYF.